The entry below describes one T cell receptor (beta chain). Its antigen is not identified. Germline assignment: CDR1 GTSNPN and CDR2 SVGIG (reference sequence). The CDR3 is 16 residues long. The V and J ends lost 3 bases and 0 bases respectively, with 12 bases between them. This specimen belongs to a study of OX40 agonist ivuxolimab in advanced cancers. Points from the study as a whole: CD8+ T cells (on average) carried more expanded clones than CD4+ T cells.

Only in-frame clones appear in the TCRdb table, and some are missing; sequencing was by immunoSEQ multiplex PCR. Of 61,000 or so clones detected, over 75% appear once; the ten largest clones hold under 2.5%. This clonotype was obtained from an adult with an advanced solid tumor such as melanoma, head and neck, liver or kidney cancer. This specimen was CD4+ or CD8+ T cells sorted from blood, taken in a trial of the OX40 agonist ivuxolimab. The V gene is TRBV30, the J gene TRBJ2-6; D possibly corresponds to TRBD2 (5 bases). The CDR3 sequence is CAWRRELVSGANVLTF. Written as DNA, the CDR3 is TGTGCCTGGAGGAGGGAACTTGTCTCTGGGGCCAACGTCCTGACTTTC.